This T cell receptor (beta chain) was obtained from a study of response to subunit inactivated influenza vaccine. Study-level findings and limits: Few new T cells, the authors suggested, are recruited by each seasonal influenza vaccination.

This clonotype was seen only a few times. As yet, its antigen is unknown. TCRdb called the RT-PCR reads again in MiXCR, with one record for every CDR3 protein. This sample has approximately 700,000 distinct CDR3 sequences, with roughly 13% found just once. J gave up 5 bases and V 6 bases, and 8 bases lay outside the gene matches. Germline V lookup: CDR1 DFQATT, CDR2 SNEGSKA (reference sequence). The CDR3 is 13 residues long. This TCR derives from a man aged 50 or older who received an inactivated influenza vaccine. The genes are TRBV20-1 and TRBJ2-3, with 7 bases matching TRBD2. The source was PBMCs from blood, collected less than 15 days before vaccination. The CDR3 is CSARKGGRDTQYF. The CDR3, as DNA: TGCAGTGCCAGAAAGGGCGGGAGAGATACGCAGTATTTT.